This T cell receptor beta chain was observed in a study of T cell repertoires in cytomegalovirus infection. Study-wide context: CMV epitopes that were recently identified and HLA-C-restricted were used alongside well-studied HLA-B-restricted ones. An indication of both CMV infection and matching HLA type came from public TCR beta signatures. Findings of the study overall: The study found HLA-C-restricted CMV-specific TCR beta clonotypes dominating the ex vivo response.

Using its own MiXCR run on the reads, TCRdb lists one record per CDR3 protein. The repertoire holds about 920,000 distinct CDR3 sequences, with 31% as singletons. The CDR3 extends over 16 amino acids. Germline loops: CDR1 SGHVS, CDR2 FNYEAQ. The J segment lost 1 base and the V segment lost 2 bases, leaving 7 bases of the junction unmatched. This clonotype was recorded a few times. As yet, its antigen is unknown. The sequencing here drew on cultured CD8+ T cells from PBMCs, taken from culture after CMV antigen stimulation. This receptor was taken from a human donor in good health (CMV status not recorded). Some clones in this sample may be carry-over from other donors' samples. The chain joins TRBV7-6 to TRBJ2-5, with 7 bases fitting TRBD1. The CDR3 here is CASSLRTGAAQETQYF. The CDR3 bases are TGTGCCAGCAGCTTAAGAACAGGGGCCGCCCAAGAGACCCAGTACTTC.